This T cell receptor beta chain was captured by sequencing in a study of PD-1 blockade in mismatch repair-deficient tumors (dated by TCRdb to about 2017). Broadly, across the study: The trial enrolled under 90 consecutive patients with 11 to 12 mismatch repair-deficient cancer types between 2013 and late 2016, all previously treated and progressing. Tumor-associated T cell clones in the peripheral blood of patients responding to PD-1 blockade were tracked using deep sequencing of TCR CDR3 regions. Paper-wide results and their limitations: Clones residing in the tumor, which were often undetectable in blood before treatment, expanded quickly after pembrolizumab and then contracted, generally before radiologic responses.

Receptor libraries were prepared by the immunoSEQ multiplex PCR assay. Not all clones reach the TCRdb copy of this immuneACCESS table, which keeps in-frame sequences only. Checked studies attribute under half of the gap to unresolved V genes and leave the rest unexplained. This sample holds 40,000 to 60,000 clones; 77% were observed only once. 3% to 4% of the sample belongs to the ten largest clones. Counted from cysteine to phenylalanine, this CDR3 has 20 amino acids. Of all the DNA, just the CDR3 is kept, 60 bases in frame from base 1. According to the germline V gene (reference sequence), CDR1 reads LNHDA and CDR2 reads SQIVND. At the junction V is shortened by 5 bases and J by 2 bases, with 31 bases in between. The time point label for this specimen denotes: peripheral blood before pembrolizumab. For each enrolled patient, mismatch repair deficiency was established using either polymerase chain reaction or immunohistochemistry. TCR sequencing was performed for a few patients who responded to pembrolizumab therapy. In the phase II trial, pembrolizumab PD-1 blockade was tested prospectively in advanced mismatch repair-deficient cancers, no matter which tissue of origin the cancers came from. Peripheral blood T cell samples were collected serially, before PD-1 blockade began and at several time points afterward. The timing of each blood sample was reported as weeks after the first dose of pembrolizumab.

Concerning this clone itself: Its recognized antigen is unknown. Per-nucleotide qualities are absent, and no much larger clonotype sits a single base away.

The chain is assembled from TRBV19 and TRBJ2-7; the D gene is perhaps TRBD2, on 9 matching bases. Here the sequenced sample was PBMCs, taken before pembrolizumab treatment. The clonotype was recovered from an adult with mismatch repair-deficient cancer. The nucleotides are TGTGCCAGTAGTCAACAGGGGGTAGGTAGCGGGAGCCTTCTTCCCTACGAGCAGTACTTC. The translation is CASSQQGVGSGSLLPYEQYF.